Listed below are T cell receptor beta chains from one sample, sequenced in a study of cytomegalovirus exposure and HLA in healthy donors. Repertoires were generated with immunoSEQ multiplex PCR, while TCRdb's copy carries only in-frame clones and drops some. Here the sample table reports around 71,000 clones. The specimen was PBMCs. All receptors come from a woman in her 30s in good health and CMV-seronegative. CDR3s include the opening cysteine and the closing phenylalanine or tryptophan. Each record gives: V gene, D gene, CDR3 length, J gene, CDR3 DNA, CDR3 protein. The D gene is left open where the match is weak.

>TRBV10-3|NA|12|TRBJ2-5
TGTGCCATCAGCCCTACCCTGGAGACCCAGTACTTC
CAISPTLETQYF
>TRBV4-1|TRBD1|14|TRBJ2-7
TGCGCCAGCAGCCAACCAGACAGGGGGTACGAGCAGTACTTC
CASSQPDRGYEQYF
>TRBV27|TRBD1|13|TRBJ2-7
TGTGCCAGCGGCGGGACAGGGAGGATTGGGCAGTACTTC
CASGGTGRIGQYF
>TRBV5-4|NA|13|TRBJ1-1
TGTGCCAGCAGCTTGCAGGGAAGCACTGAAGCTTTCTTT
CASSLQGSTEAFF
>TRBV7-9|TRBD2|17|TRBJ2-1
TGTGCCAGCAGCTTCCGGACTAGCGGGGGCCCTCTCGATGAGCAGTTCTTC
CASSFRTSGGPLDEQFF
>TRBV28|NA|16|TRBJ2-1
TGTGCCAGCAGTTCCCCAACACTTGACAGGTTTGATGAGCAGTTCTTC
CASSSPTLDRFDEQFF
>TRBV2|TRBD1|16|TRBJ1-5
TGTGCCAGCAGGGGGACAGGAGGTAATAGCAATCAGCCCCAGCATTTT
CASRGTGGNSNQPQHF
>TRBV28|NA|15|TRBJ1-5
TGTGCCAGCAGCCGCCTTATGGAGGGAAGACAGCCCCAGCATTTT
CASSRLMEGRQPQHF
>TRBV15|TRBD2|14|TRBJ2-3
TGTGCCACAGGAGTAGCGGGTATCACAGATACGCAGTATTTT
CATGVAGITDTQYF
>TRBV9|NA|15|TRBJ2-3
TGTGCCAGCAGCGTAGATGGGCACCCCACAGATACGCAGTATTTT
CASSVDGHPTDTQYF
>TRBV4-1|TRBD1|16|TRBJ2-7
TGCGCCAGCAGCCAATATCTGGGACAGGGGGACTACGAGCAGTACTTC
CASSQYLGQGDYEQYF
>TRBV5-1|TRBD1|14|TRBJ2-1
TGCGCCAGCAGTCGGGACAGGGCCTACAATGAGCAGTTCTTC
CASSRDRAYNEQFF
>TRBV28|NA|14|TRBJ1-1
TGTGCCAGCAGCCTAGGGGACATCCACACTGAAGCTTTCTTT
CASSLGDIHTEAFF
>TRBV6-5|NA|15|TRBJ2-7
TGTGCCAGCAGTTACTCGTCCGTTCGGGCCTACGAGCAGTACTTC
CASSYSSVRAYEQYF
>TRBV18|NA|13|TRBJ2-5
TGTGCCAGCTCACTTCGCTCAGGGGAGACCCAGTACTTC
CASSLRSGETQYF
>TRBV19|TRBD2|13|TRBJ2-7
TGTGCCAGTAGCATCGGGGGAGGGCAGGAGCAGTACTTC
CASSIGGGQEQYF
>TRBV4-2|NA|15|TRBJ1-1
TGTGCCAGCAGCCACATCAGGGGCATGAACACTGAAGCTTTCTTT
CASSHIRGMNTEAFF
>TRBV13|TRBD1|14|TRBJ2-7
TGTGCCAGCAGCTTACTAGGACAGGGCGACGAGCAGTACTTC
CASSLLGQGDEQYF
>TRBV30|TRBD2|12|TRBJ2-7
TGTGCCTGGAGTCGGGGGGCCTACGAGCAGTACTTC
CAWSRGAYEQYF
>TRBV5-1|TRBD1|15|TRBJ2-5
TGCGCCAGCAGCCCGGCGGGACAGGGGTTGGAGACCCAGTACTTC
CASSPAGQGLETQYF
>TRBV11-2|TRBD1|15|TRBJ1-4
TGTGCCAGCAGCGCGATGGACAGGGGTAATGAAAAACTGTTTTTT
CASSAMDRGNEKLFF
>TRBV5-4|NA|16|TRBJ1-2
TGTGCCAGCAGCTTGGGACCGACGGGAGGGGACTATGGCTACACCTTC
CASSLGPTGGDYGYTF
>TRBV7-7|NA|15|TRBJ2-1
TGTGCTAGCAGCCCAGGGGACCAGTCCTACAATGAGCAGTTCTTC
CASSPGDQSYNEQFF
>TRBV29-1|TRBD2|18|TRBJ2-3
TGCAGCGTTGAACCCGGGCGTGGTAGCGGGAACGGCGCAGATACGCAGTATTTT
CSVEPGRGSGNGADTQYF
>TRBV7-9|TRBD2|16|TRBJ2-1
TGTGCCAGCAGCTTAGCAACACTAGCGGGGGGTAATGAGCAGTTCTTC
CASSLATLAGGNEQFF
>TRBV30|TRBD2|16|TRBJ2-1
TGTGCCTGTTTGGCGGGACTAGCGGTAACCTACAATGAGCAGTTCTTC
CACLAGLAVTYNEQFF
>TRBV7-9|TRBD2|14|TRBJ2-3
TGTGCCAGCAGCCGGGCGGGAGGCCCAGATACGCAGTATTTT
CASSRAGGPDTQYF
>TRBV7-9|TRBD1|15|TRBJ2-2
TGTGCCAGCACCTCCCGGACAGGGAACACCGGGGAGCTGTTTTTT
CASTSRTGNTGELFF
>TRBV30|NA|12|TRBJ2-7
TGTGCCTGGAGTGTACGGGACTACGAGCAGTACTTC
CAWSVRDYEQYF
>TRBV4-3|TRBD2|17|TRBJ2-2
TGCGCCAGCAGCCAAAGGGGAGGGAATGGTTACACCGGGGAGCTGTTTTTT
CASSQRGGNGYTGELFF
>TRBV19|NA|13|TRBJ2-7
TGTGCCAGTATGGCAGTGGGAGGCTACGAGCAGTACTTC
CASMAVGGYEQYF
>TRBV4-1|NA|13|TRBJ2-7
TGCGCCAGCAGCCAAAGTCCCCCGGGCGAGCAGTACTTC
CASSQSPPGEQYF
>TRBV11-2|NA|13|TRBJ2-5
TGTGCCAGCAGCTTAGGACTAATCGAGACCCAGTACTTC
CASSLGLIETQYF
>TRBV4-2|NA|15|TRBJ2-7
TGTGCCAGCAGCCAAGGTTCGGGGGTCACCTACGAGCAGTACTTC
CASSQGSGVTYEQYF
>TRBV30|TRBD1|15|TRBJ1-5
TGTGCCGGGAGTGTCAGGGGGTTAAGCAATCAGCCCCAGCATTTT
CAGSVRGLSNQPQHF
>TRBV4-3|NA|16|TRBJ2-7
TGCGCCAGCAGCCAAGGAACAGGCCCGAACTCCTACGAGCAGTACTTC
CASSQGTGPNSYEQYF
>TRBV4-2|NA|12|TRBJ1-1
TGTGCCAGCAGCCCGGGGGGCACTGAAGATTTCTTT
CASSPGGTEDFF
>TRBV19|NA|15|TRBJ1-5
TGTGCCAGTAAGGAGCCCCAGAGGAGCAATCAGCCCCAGCATTTT
CASKEPQRSNQPQHF
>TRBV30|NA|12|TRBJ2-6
TGTGCCTGGACCTATGGGGCCAACGTCCTGACTTTC
CAWTYGANVLTF
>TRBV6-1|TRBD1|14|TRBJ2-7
TGTGCCAGCAGTAGGGACAGGGGGTTTTACGAGCAGTACTTC
CASSRDRGFYEQYF
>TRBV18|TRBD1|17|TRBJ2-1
TGTGCCAGCTCACCATCTATCAGTCAGGGGGCCTACAATGAGCAGTTCTTC
CASSPSISQGAYNEQFF
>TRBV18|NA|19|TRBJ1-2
TGTGCCAGCTCACCATCGGCCCCGGGGGGGCTAAAGACAAGGATCGGCTACACCTTC
CASSPSAPGGLKTRIGYTF